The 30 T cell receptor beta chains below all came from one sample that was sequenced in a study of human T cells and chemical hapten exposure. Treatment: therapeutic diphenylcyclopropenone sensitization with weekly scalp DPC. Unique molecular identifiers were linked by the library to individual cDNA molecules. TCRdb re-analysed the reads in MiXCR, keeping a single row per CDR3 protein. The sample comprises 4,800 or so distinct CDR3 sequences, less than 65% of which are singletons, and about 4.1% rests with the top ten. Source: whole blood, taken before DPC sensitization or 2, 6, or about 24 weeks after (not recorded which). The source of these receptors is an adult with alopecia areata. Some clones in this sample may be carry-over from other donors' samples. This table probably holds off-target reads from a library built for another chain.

CDR3 region: CASSPSGGNEQFF. For the CDR3, the DNA is TGTGCCAGCAGCCCATCAGGGGGCAATGAGCAGTTCTTC. The J gene is TRBJ2-1, the V gene TRBV9, with 7 bases fitting TRBD1. The trim removed 4 bases at V and 6 bases at J, leaving 4 bases unmatched. The CDR3 loop spans 13 amino acids. Germline V gives CDR1 SGDLS, CDR2 YYNGEE.

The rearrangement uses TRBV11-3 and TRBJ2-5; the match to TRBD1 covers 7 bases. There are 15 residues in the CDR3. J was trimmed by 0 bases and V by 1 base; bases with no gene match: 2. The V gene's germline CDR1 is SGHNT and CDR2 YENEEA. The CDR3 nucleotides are TGTGCCAGCAGCTTAGCAGGGGGACACCAAGAGACCCAGTACTTC. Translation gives CASSLAGGHQETQYF.

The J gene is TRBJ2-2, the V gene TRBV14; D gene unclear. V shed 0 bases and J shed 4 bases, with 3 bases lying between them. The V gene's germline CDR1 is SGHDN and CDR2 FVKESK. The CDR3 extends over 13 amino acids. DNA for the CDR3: TGTGCCAGCAGCCAAGATCTCACCGGGGAGCTGTTTTTT. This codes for CASSQDLTGELFF.

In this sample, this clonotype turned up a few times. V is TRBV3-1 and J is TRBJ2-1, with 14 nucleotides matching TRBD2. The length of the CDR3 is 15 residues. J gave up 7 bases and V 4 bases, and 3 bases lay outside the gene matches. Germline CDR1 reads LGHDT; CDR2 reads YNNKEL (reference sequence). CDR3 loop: CASSPWTSGRNEQFF. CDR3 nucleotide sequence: TGTGCCAGCAGCCCCTGGACTAGCGGGAGGAATGAGCAGTTCTTC.

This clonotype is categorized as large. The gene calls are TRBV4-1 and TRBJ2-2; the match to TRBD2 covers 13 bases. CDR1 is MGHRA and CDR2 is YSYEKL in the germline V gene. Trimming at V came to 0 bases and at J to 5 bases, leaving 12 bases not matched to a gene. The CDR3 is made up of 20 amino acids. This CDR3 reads CASSQENFLTSGRGTGELFF. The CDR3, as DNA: TGCGCCAGCAGCCAAGAAAATTTTCTTACTAGCGGGAGGGGGACCGGGGAGCTGTTTTTT.

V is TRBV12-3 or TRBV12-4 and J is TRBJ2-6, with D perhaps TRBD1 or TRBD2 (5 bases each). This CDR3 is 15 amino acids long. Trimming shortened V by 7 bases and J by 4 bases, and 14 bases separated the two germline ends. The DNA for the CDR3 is TGTGCCAGCACCTCCCGGGACCCGGGGGCCAACGTCCTGACTTTC. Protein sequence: CASTSRDPGANVLTF.

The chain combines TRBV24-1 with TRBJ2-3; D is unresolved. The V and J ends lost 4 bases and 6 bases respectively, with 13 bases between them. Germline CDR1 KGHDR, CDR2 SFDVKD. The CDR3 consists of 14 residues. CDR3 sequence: CATSERRGFDTQYF. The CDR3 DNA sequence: TGTGCCACCAGTGAAAGGAGAGGATTTGATACGCAGTATTTT.

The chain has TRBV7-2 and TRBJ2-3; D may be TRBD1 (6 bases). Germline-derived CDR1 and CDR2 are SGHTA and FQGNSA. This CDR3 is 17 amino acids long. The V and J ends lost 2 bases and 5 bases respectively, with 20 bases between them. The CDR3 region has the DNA TGTGCCAGCAGCTTAAATCTGGGGGCGCCCCCGGAAGATACGCAGTATTTT. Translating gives CASSLNLGAPPEDTQYF.

CDR3 protein: CASSLAQGSGSSGDTQYF. CDR3 nucleotides: TGTGCCAGCAGCTTAGCGCAGGGTAGCGGGAGTTCCGGAGATACGCAGTATTTT. The gene calls are TRBV7-6 and TRBJ2-3; 9 bases align to TRBD2. Germline V gene lookup returns CDR1 SGHVS and CDR2 FNYEAQ. V was clipped by 0 bases and J by 5 bases; unmatched bases: 12. This CDR3 is built from 18 residues.

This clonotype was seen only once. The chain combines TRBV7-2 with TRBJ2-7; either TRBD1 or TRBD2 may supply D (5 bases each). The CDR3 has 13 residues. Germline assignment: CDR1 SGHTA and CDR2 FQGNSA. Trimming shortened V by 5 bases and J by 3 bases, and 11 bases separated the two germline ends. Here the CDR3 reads CASSNRDGYEQYF. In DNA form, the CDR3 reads TGTGCCAGCAGCAACCGGGACGGCTACGAGCAGTACTTC.

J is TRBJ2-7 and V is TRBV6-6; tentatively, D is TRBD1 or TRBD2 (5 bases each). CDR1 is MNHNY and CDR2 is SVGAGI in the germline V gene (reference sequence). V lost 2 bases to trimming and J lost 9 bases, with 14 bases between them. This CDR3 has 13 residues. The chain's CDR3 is CASSYPGTSAQYF. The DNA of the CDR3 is TGTGCCAGCAGTTACCCCGGGACCTCCGCGCAGTACTTC.

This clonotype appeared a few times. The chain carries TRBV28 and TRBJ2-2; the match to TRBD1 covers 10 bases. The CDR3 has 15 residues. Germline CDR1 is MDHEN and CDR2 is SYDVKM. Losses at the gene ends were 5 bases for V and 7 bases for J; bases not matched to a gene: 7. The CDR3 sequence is CASSPTGGGFGELFF. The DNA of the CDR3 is TGTGCCAGCAGTCCGACAGGGGGCGGATTCGGGGAGCTGTTTTTT.

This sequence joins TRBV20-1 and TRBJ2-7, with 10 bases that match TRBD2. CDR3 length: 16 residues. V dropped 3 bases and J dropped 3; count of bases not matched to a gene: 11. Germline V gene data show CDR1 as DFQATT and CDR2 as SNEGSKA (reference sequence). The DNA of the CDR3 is TGCAGTGCTAGTATACTAGCGGGAAGCTATGACTACGAGCAGTACTTC. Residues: CSASILAGSYDYEQYF.

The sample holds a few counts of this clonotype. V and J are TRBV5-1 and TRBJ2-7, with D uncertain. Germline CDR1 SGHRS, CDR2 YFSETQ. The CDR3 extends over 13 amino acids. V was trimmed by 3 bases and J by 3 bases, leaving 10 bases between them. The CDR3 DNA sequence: TGCGCCAGCAGCTCGACGTCAGTCTACGAGCAGTACTTC. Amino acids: CASSSTSVYEQYF.

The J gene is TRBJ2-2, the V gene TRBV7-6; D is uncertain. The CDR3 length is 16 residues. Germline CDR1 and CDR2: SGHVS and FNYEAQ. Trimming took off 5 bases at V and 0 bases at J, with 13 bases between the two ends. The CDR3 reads CASSGQWASNTGELFF. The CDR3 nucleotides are TGTGCCAGCAGCGGTCAGTGGGCTTCGAACACCGGGGAGCTGTTTTTT. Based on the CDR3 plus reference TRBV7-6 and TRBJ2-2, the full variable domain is GAGVSQSPRYKVTKRGQDVALRCDPISGHVSLYWYRQALGQGPEFLTYFNYEAQQDKSGLPNDRFSAERPEGSISTLTIQRTEQRDSAMYRCASSGQWASNTGELFFGEGSRLTVL.

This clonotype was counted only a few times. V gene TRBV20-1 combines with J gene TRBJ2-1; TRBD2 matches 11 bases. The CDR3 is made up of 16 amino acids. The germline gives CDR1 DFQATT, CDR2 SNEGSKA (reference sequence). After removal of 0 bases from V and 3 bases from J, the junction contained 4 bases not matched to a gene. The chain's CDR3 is CSARDRGLAGYNEQFF. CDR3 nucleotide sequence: TGCAGTGCTAGAGATCGCGGACTAGCGGGCTACAATGAGCAGTTCTTC.

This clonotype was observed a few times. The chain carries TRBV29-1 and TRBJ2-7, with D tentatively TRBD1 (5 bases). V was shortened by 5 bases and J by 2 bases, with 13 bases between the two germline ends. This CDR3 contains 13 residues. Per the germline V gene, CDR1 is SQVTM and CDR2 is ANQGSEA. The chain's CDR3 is CSVRGNGTYEQYF. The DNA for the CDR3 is TGCAGCGTTAGGGGAAACGGAACCTACGAGCAGTACTTC.

CDR3 region: CSVSQGHNQPQHF. The CDR3 DNA sequence: TGCAGTGTGTCTCAGGGACACAATCAGCCCCAGCATTTT. This chain links TRBV20-1 with TRBJ1-5; weak D call: TRBD1 (6 bases). Trimming shortened V by 7 bases and J by 3 bases, and 13 bases separated the two germline ends. Germline CDR1 is DFQATT and CDR2 is SNEGSKA (reference sequence). The length of the CDR3 is 13 residues.

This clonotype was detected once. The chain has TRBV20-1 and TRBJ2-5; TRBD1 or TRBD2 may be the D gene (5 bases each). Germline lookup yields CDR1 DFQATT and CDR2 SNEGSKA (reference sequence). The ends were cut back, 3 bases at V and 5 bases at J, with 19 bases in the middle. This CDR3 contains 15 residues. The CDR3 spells CSASQGPASLETQYF. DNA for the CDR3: TGCAGTGCTAGCCAGGGACCCGCGAGTCTGGAGACCCAGTACTTC.

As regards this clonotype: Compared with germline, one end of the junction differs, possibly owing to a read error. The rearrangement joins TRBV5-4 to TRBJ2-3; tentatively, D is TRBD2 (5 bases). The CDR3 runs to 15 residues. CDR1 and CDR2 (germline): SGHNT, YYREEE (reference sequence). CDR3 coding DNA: TGTGCCAGCAGTTTGGACTCCCTCCCCACAGATACGCAGTATTTT. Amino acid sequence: CASSLDSLPTDTQYF.

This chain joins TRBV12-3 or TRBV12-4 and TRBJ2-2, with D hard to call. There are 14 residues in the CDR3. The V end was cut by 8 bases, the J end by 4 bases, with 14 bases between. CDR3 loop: CASGQWAATGELFF. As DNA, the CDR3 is TGTGCCAGCGGTCAGTGGGCTGCCACCGGGGAGCTGTTTTTT.

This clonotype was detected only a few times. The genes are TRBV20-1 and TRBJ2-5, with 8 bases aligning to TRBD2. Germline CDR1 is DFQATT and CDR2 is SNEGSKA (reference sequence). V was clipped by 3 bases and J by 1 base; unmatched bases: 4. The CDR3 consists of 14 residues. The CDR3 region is CSASPLAVQETQYF. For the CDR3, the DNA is TGCAGTGCTAGCCCACTAGCGGTCCAAGAGACCCAGTACTTC.

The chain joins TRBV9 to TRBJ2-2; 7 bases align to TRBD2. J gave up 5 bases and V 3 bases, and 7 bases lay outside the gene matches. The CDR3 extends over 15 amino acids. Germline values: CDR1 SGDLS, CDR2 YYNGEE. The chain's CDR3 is CASSATSVQTGELFF. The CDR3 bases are TGTGCCAGCAGCGCAACTAGCGTACAAACCGGGGAGCTGTTTTTT.

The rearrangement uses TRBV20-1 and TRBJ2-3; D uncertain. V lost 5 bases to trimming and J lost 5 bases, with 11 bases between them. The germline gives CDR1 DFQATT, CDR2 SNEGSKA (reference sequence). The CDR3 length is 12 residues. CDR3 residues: CSAEALGDTQYF. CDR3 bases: TGCAGTGCTGAAGCCCTTGGAGATACGCAGTATTTT.

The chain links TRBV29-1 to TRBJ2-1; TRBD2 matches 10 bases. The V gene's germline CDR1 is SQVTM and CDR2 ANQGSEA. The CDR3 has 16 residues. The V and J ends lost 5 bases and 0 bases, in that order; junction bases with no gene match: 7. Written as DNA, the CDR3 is TGCAGCGTTCTCCTCAGCGGGAGGGTCTCCTACAATGAGCAGTTCTTC. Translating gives CSVLLSGRVSYNEQFF.

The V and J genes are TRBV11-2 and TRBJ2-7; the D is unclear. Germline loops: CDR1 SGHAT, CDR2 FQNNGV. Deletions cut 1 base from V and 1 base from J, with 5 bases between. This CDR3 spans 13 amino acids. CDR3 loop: CASSLGQSYEQYF. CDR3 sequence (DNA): TGTGCCAGCAGCTTAGGACAATCCTACGAGCAGTACTTC.

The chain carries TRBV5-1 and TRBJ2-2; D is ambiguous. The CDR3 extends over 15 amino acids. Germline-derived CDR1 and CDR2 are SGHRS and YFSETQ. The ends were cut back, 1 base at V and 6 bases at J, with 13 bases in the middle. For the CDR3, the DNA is TGCGCCAGCAGCTTGCAGCAGACCCTGGCCGGGGAGCTGTTTTTT. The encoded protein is CASSLQQTLAGELFF. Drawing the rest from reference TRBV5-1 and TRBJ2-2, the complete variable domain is KAGVTQTPRYLIKTRGQQVTLSCSPISGHRSVSWYQQTPGQGLQFLFEYFSETQRNKGNFPGRFSGRQFSNSRSEMNVSTLELGDSALYLCASSLQQTLAGELFFGEGSRLTVL.

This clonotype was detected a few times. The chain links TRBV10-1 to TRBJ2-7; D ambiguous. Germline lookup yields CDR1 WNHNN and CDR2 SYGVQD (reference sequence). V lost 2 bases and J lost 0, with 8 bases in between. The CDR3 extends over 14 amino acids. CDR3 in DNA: TGCGCCAGCAGTGAGAGCATCCCCTCCTACGAGCAGTACTTC. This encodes CASSESIPSYEQYF.

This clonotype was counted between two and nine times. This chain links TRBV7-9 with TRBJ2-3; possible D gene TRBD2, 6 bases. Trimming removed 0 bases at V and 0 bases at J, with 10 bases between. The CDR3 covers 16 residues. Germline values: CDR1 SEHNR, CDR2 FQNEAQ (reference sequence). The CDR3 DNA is TGTGCCAGCAGCTTAGCGAGTAGCGGAAGCACAGATACGCAGTATTTT. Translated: CASSLASSGSTDTQYF.

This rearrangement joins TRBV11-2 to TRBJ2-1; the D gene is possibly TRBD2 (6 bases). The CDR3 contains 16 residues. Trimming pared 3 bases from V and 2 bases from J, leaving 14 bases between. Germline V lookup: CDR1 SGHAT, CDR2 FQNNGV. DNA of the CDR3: TGTGCCAGCAGCTTCCTCCCGGGGGTCGCCTACAATGAGCAGTTCTTC. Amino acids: CASSFLPGVAYNEQFF.